These T cell receptor beta chains were read from a single sample in a study of blood T cell repertoires in COVID-19. TCRdb's copy holds only in-frame clones and misses some; the assay was immunoSEQ multiplex PCR. The sample carries some 320,000 clones, roughly 86% recorded once. Sequencing was done on a sample of peripheral blood. All receptors come from a woman between 25 and 40 years old with COVID-19, enrolled during active disease. Both conserved end residues are part of each CDR3. D genes are given only for firm matches. Expanded clones are given a class, and other clones once, few, many or no size at all.

clone_size: -; d_call: -; j_call: TRBJ2-7; v_call: TRBV3-1/TRBV3-2; cdr3_nt: TGTGCCAGCAGCCTCCTGCACTCCGAGCAGTACTTC; cdr3_aa: CASSLLHSEQYF
clone_size: few; d_call: -; j_call: TRBJ1-1; v_call: TRBV12-3/TRBV12-4; cdr3_nt: TGTGCCAGCAGTCCGAATGAGGTTGAAGCTTTCTTT; cdr3_aa: CASSPNEVEAFF
clone_size: -; d_call: TRBD1; j_call: TRBJ1-2; v_call: TRBV28; cdr3_nt: TGTGCCAGCAGTTTTATAGGGGGCAGCTATGGCTACACCTTC; cdr3_aa: CASSFIGGSYGYTF
clone_size: -; d_call: -; j_call: TRBJ2-2; v_call: TRBV4-1; cdr3_nt: TGCGCCAGCGCCAGGGGGGCAGGGTCAAGGAACACCGGGGAGCTGTTTTTT; cdr3_aa: CASARGAGSRNTGELFF
clone_size: -; d_call: -; j_call: TRBJ1-1; v_call: TRBV5-1; cdr3_nt: TGCGCCAGCAGCTTGGAGTCTGGGGGCGCGAACACTGAAGCTTTCTTT; cdr3_aa: CASSLESGGANTEAFF
clone_size: -; d_call: -; j_call: TRBJ2-1; v_call: TRBV19; cdr3_nt: TGTGCCAGTAGACGACAGACCTCCCCAACTTACAATGAGCAGTTCTTC; cdr3_aa: CASRRQTSPTYNEQFF
clone_size: -; d_call: -; j_call: TRBJ2-2; v_call: TRBV18; cdr3_nt: TGTGCCAGCTCACCCCTGGAGGTTGCGAACACCGGGGAGCTGTTTTTT; cdr3_aa: CASSPLEVANTGELFF
clone_size: -; d_call: TRBD1; j_call: TRBJ1-2; v_call: TRBV5-1; cdr3_nt: TGCGCCAGCAGCTTACGAGACAGGGGGGAGTATGGCTACACCTTC; cdr3_aa: CASSLRDRGEYGYTF
clone_size: once; d_call: -; j_call: TRBJ1-1; v_call: TRBV19; cdr3_nt: TGTGCCAGTAGTGAGATCCGGGGGGGGCCATTAAAAGCTTTCTTT; cdr3_aa: CASSEIRGGPLKAFF
clone_size: once; d_call: -; j_call: TRBJ2-1; v_call: TRBV24-1; cdr3_nt: TGTGCCACCGGTTCTAGCCAGGAAAAGCCTAATGAGCAGTTCTTC; cdr3_aa: CATGSSQEKPNEQFF
clone_size: -; d_call: TRBD1; j_call: TRBJ2-3; v_call: TRBV27; cdr3_nt: TGTGCCAGCAGTGTCGCAGGGGGCTACCCCCGGGCAGATACGCAGTATTTT; cdr3_aa: CASSVAGGYPRADTQYF
clone_size: -; d_call: -; j_call: TRBJ1-1; v_call: TRBV4-1; cdr3_nt: TGCGCCAGCAGCTCAATCGGGGGGGCTGAAGCTTTCTTT; cdr3_aa: CASSSIGGAEAFF
clone_size: -; d_call: -; j_call: TRBJ1-1; v_call: TRBV6-5; cdr3_nt: TGTGCCAGCTCTGTGGGGGGAGGGTTGACTGAAGCTTTCTTT; cdr3_aa: CASSVGGGLTEAFF
clone_size: few; d_call: TRBD1; j_call: TRBJ2-2; v_call: TRBV27; cdr3_nt: TGTGCCAGCAGTTGGGGACAGGCCAACACCGGGGAGCTGTTTTTT; cdr3_aa: CASSWGQANTGELFF
clone_size: -; d_call: TRBD1; j_call: TRBJ1-1; v_call: TRBV5-1; cdr3_nt: TGCGCCAGCAGCCCTCCCGGGACAGGGGTGAACACTGAAGCTTTCTTT; cdr3_aa: CASSPPGTGVNTEAFF
clone_size: -; d_call: TRBD1; j_call: TRBJ2-7; v_call: TRBV13; cdr3_nt: TGTGCCAGCAGCTTCGGGACAGGGCCCTACGAGCAGTACTTC; cdr3_aa: CASSFGTGPYEQYF
clone_size: -; d_call: -; j_call: TRBJ2-1; v_call: TRBV24-1; cdr3_nt: TGTGCCACCAGTTCCGAGAGGGAGCAGTTCTTC; cdr3_aa: CATSSEREQFF
clone_size: -; d_call: TRBD2; j_call: TRBJ2-3; v_call: TRBV5-1; cdr3_nt: TGCGCCAGCAGCTTGAGTGCTAGCGGGGGGGGAGATACGCAGTATTTT; cdr3_aa: CASSLSASGGGDTQYF
clone_size: -; d_call: -; j_call: TRBJ2-7; v_call: TRBV7-9; cdr3_nt: TGTGCCAGCAGCCCAGAGGGGGGGGCGTACGAGCAGTACTTC; cdr3_aa: CASSPEGGAYEQYF
clone_size: -; d_call: -; j_call: TRBJ2-7; v_call: TRBV5-6; cdr3_nt: TGTGCCAGCAGCTTGGGGGCTGCTGTCGAGCAGTACTTC; cdr3_aa: CASSLGAAVEQYF
clone_size: once; d_call: -; j_call: TRBJ2-5; v_call: TRBV11-2; cdr3_nt: TGTGCCAGCAGCTCAATCCAAGAGACCCAGTACTTC; cdr3_aa: CASSSIQETQYF
clone_size: -; d_call: -; j_call: TRBJ2-5; v_call: TRBV18; cdr3_nt: TGTGCCAGCTCACCACAATTTTCATTCCAAGAGACCCAGTACTTC; cdr3_aa: CASSPQFSFQETQYF
clone_size: -; d_call: TRBD1; j_call: TRBJ1-1; v_call: TRBV18; cdr3_nt: TGTGCCAGCTCCCAGGGAACAGGGGGTAACACTGAAGCTTTCTTT; cdr3_aa: CASSQGTGGNTEAFF
clone_size: -; d_call: -; j_call: TRBJ2-5; v_call: TRBV12-3/TRBV12-4; cdr3_nt: TGTGCCAGCGTAGCCGGGGAGAGTTGGACCCAGTACTTC; cdr3_aa: CASVAGESWTQYF
clone_size: -; d_call: TRBD2; j_call: TRBJ2-2; v_call: TRBV10-3; cdr3_nt: TGTGCCATACGACTAGCGGGGGGGCCTTTGGACACCGGGGAGCTGTTTTTT; cdr3_aa: CAIRLAGGPLDTGELFF
clone_size: once; d_call: TRBD1; j_call: TRBJ2-7; v_call: TRBV4-1; cdr3_nt: TGCGCCAGCAGCCAAGACCCCGGGACAGGTGTCGTCGGGCAGTACTTC; cdr3_aa: CASSQDPGTGVVGQYF
clone_size: -; d_call: TRBD2; j_call: TRBJ2-1; v_call: TRBV10-1; cdr3_nt: TGCGCCAGCAGTGAGTCGGCTAGCGGGGGCCCCTACAATGAGCAGTTCTTC; cdr3_aa: CASSESASGGPYNEQFF
clone_size: few; d_call: TRBD2; j_call: TRBJ2-3; v_call: TRBV6-1; cdr3_nt: TGTGCCAGCAGTGAAACTAGCGGGGGGGCAGATACGCAGTATTTT; cdr3_aa: CASSETSGGADTQYF
clone_size: -; d_call: TRBD1; j_call: TRBJ1-2; v_call: TRBV18; cdr3_nt: TGTGCCAGCTCACCCGGACAGGGGAACTATGGCTACACCTTC; cdr3_aa: CASSPGQGNYGYTF
clone_size: -; d_call: -; j_call: TRBJ2-2; v_call: TRBV2; cdr3_nt: TGTGCCAGCAGTGTTTCCCCAGGGGCAGCGGCTACCGGGGAGCTGTTTTTT; cdr3_aa: CASSVSPGAAATGELFF
clone_size: -; d_call: -; j_call: TRBJ1-5; v_call: TRBV7-2; cdr3_nt: TGTGCCAGCAGCCCCGAAACAGGGATATCCGGTCAGCCCCAGCATTTT; cdr3_aa: CASSPETGISGQPQHF
clone_size: -; d_call: TRBD1; j_call: TRBJ1-3; v_call: TRBV9; cdr3_nt: TGTGCCAGCAGCAGGACAGGGGGAGGCGGAAACACCATATATTTT; cdr3_aa: CASSRTGGGGNTIYF
clone_size: -; d_call: -; j_call: TRBJ2-5; v_call: TRBV7-9; cdr3_nt: TGTGCCAGCAGCATAGGCGACAGTAAAGAGACCCAGTACTTC; cdr3_aa: CASSIGDSKETQYF
clone_size: -; d_call: -; j_call: TRBJ2-1; v_call: TRBV3-1/TRBV3-2; cdr3_nt: TGTGCCAGCAGCCAAGAACTTTTTTCCGCCCCGTTCTTC; cdr3_aa: CASSQELFSAPFF
clone_size: -; d_call: TRBD1; j_call: TRBJ2-7; v_call: TRBV5-1; cdr3_nt: TGCGCCAGCAGCACGCGGACAGGCTACGAGCAGTACTTC; cdr3_aa: CASSTRTGYEQYF
clone_size: -; d_call: -; j_call: TRBJ1-4; v_call: TRBV30; cdr3_nt: TGTGCCTGGAGTGGGGGCACGGGTGAAAAACTGTTTTTT; cdr3_aa: CAWSGGTGEKLFF
clone_size: -; d_call: -; j_call: TRBJ1-3; v_call: TRBV5-1; cdr3_nt: TGCGCCAGCAGCTTGGTTCCAGGAACCGCGAGCTCTGGAAACACCATATATTTT; cdr3_aa: CASSLVPGTASSGNTIYF
clone_size: once; d_call: -; j_call: TRBJ2-7; v_call: TRBV3-1/TRBV3-2; cdr3_nt: TGTGCCAGCAGCTACGGACTGTCCGAGCAGTACTTC; cdr3_aa: CASSYGLSEQYF
clone_size: -; d_call: -; j_call: TRBJ2-1; v_call: TRBV2; cdr3_nt: TGTGCCAGCAGGAGGGGGTCCAGCTCCTACAATGAGCAGTTCTTC; cdr3_aa: CASRRGSSSYNEQFF
clone_size: -; d_call: -; j_call: TRBJ2-7; v_call: TRBV27; cdr3_nt: TGTGCCAGCAGTTTGGAGGGCGCCTACGAGCAGTACTTC; cdr3_aa: CASSLEGAYEQYF
clone_size: -; d_call: -; j_call: TRBJ2-7; v_call: TRBV27; cdr3_nt: TGTGCCAGCAGTCCCCACAACTCCTACGAGCAGTACTTC; cdr3_aa: CASSPHNSYEQYF
clone_size: -; d_call: -; j_call: TRBJ2-5; v_call: TRBV21-1; cdr3_nt: TGTGCCAGCAGCAGAACGCGGGATTCGGGACAGGAGACCCAGTACTTC; cdr3_aa: CASSRTRDSGQETQYF
clone_size: -; d_call: TRBD1; j_call: TRBJ2-1; v_call: TRBV3-1/TRBV3-2; cdr3_nt: TGTGCCAGCAGCCCCCGGGACAGCACTTGGGGTGAGCAGTTCTTC; cdr3_aa: CASSPRDSTWGEQFF
clone_size: -; d_call: TRBD1; j_call: TRBJ1-6; v_call: TRBV9; cdr3_nt: TGTGCCAGCAGCCAAGAACAGGGGTGGGTATATAATTCACCCCTCCACTTT; cdr3_aa: CASSQEQGWVYNSPLHF
clone_size: -; d_call: TRBD2; j_call: TRBJ2-3; v_call: TRBV29-1; cdr3_nt: TGCAGCGTCGGGACTAGCGGGGGGGCTGCAGATACGCAGTATTTT; cdr3_aa: CSVGTSGGAADTQYF
clone_size: -; d_call: TRBD1; j_call: TRBJ2-1; v_call: TRBV7-2; cdr3_nt: TGTGCCAGCCGGATCAGGGGGAGCAATGAGCAGTTCTTC; cdr3_aa: CASRIRGSNEQFF
clone_size: -; d_call: TRBD1; j_call: TRBJ1-2; v_call: TRBV7-9; cdr3_nt: TGTGCCAGCAGACCTACTTCCGGGACAGGGCGAGGGGGGAACTATGGCTACACCTTC; cdr3_aa: CASRPTSGTGRGGNYGYTF
clone_size: -; d_call: -; j_call: TRBJ2-6; v_call: TRBV2; cdr3_nt: TGTGCCAGCAGTCATAGAACGGGGGGCTCCAGGGCTGGGGCCAACGTCCTGACTTTC; cdr3_aa: CASSHRTGGSRAGANVLTF
clone_size: -; d_call: -; j_call: TRBJ1-1; v_call: TRBV18; cdr3_nt: TGTGCCAGCTCACTACAGGGTACCGAAGCTTTCTTT; cdr3_aa: CASSLQGTEAFF
clone_size: -; d_call: TRBD2; j_call: TRBJ2-1; v_call: TRBV6-4; cdr3_nt: TGTGCCAGACCCTCCGAGCGGGGGCGCTCCTACAATGAGCAGTTCTTC; cdr3_aa: CARPSERGRSYNEQFF
clone_size: -; d_call: TRBD2; j_call: TRBJ2-2; v_call: TRBV11-2; cdr3_nt: TGTGCCAGCAGCCTTTGGGGAGCGGGGGGCCCCGACACCGGGGAGCTGTTTTTT; cdr3_aa: CASSLWGAGGPDTGELFF
clone_size: -; d_call: -; j_call: TRBJ2-7; v_call: TRBV2; cdr3_nt: TGTGCCAGTACCCCCTCCCGGTACGAGCAGTACTTC; cdr3_aa: CASTPSRYEQYF
clone_size: -; d_call: -; j_call: TRBJ2-6; v_call: TRBV7-9; cdr3_nt: TGTGCCAGCAGCCTAAAGGACAGAGGGGCCAACGTCCTGACTTTC; cdr3_aa: CASSLKDRGANVLTF